A single sample gave rise to the 15 T cell receptor beta chains below, sequenced in a study of blood T cells in healthy people across ages. The use of a sample-barcoded 5' primer and a J-beta primer mix characterized a second PCR of 7 to 11 cycles. Using its own MiXCR run on the 5' RACE reads, TCRdb lists one record per CDR3 protein. The sample has roughly 2 million distinct CDR3 sequences, around half seen once. Material for sequencing was blood. All receptors come from a woman aged 40 to 55 in good health.

This clonotype was found a few times. V usage is TRBV5-1 and J usage is TRBJ2-1, with D hard to call. From germline, CDR1 is SGHRS and CDR2 YFSETQ. V shed 0 bases and J shed 6 bases, with 13 bases lying between them. The CDR3 covers 15 residues. The CDR3 sequence: CASSLDVSDSNEQFF. The DNA for the CDR3 is TGCGCCAGCAGCTTGGATGTCTCCGATTCCAATGAGCAGTTCTTC.

CDR3 amino acids: CSASLSGQGSGYTF. Written as DNA, the CDR3 is TGCAGTGCTAGCCTCTCGGGACAGGGCTCTGGCTACACCTTC. V usage is TRBV20-1 and J usage is TRBJ1-2, with TRBD1 identical over 9 bases. This CDR3 comprises 14 residues. After removal of 3 bases from V and 7 bases from J, the junction contained 9 bases not matched to a gene. CDR1 and CDR2 (germline): DFQATT, SNEGSKA (reference sequence).

The chain carries TRBV9 and TRBJ2-5; D perhaps matches TRBD1 (5 bases). In germline, CDR1 is SGDLS, CDR2 YYNGEE. CDR3 length: 13 residues. The V end lost 3 bases, the J end lost 3 bases, and 9 bases lay between the germline ends. The chain's CDR3 is CASSAREKETQYF. The CDR3, as DNA: TGTGCCAGCAGCGCCAGGGAAAAAGAGACCCAGTACTTC.

This clonotype was recorded a few times. V and J are TRBV6-5 and TRBJ2-5; 9 bases align to TRBD2. Trimming removed 4 bases from V and 5 bases from J; junction bases left unmatched: 11. Germline CDR1 reads MNHEY; CDR2 reads SVGAGI. The CDR3 totals 16 residues. The CDR3 sequence is CASSFVSGGEVETQYF. As DNA, the CDR3 is TGTGCCAGCAGTTTTGTTAGCGGGGGCGAGGTGGAGACCCAGTACTTC.

The V gene is TRBV6-5, the J gene TRBJ2-2, with D possibly being TRBD2 (5 bases). The CDR3 extends over 16 amino acids. CDR1 and CDR2 (germline): MNHEY, SVGAGI. The ends were cut back, 5 bases at V and 4 bases at J, with 17 bases in the middle. CDR3 amino acids: CASSHDRTEFTGELFF. The DNA for the CDR3 is TGTGCCAGCAGTCACGACCGGACTGAATTCACCGGGGAGCTGTTTTTT.

The table lists this clonotype with a few counts. V usage is TRBV2 and J usage is TRBJ2-3, with D unresolved. The ends were cut back, 4 bases at V and 0 bases at J, with 14 bases in the middle. This CDR3 is built from 16 residues. CDR1 and CDR2 from the germline V gene are SNHLY and FYNNEI. CDR3 amino acids: CASSVGEKLSTDTQYF. As DNA, the CDR3 is TGTGCCAGCAGTGTTGGCGAGAAGCTTAGCACAGATACGCAGTATTTT.

V and J are TRBV24-1 and TRBJ2-5; weak D call: TRBD2 (6 bases). The germline V gene encodes CDR1 KGHDR and CDR2 SFDVKD. The V end was cut by 7 bases, the J end by 0 bases, with 14 bases between. This CDR3 spans 15 amino acids. CDR3 sequence (DNA): TGTGCCACCAGCCGGACGGGAGAGTACCAAGAGACCCAGTACTTC. Residues: CATSRTGEYQETQYF.

The rearrangement uses TRBV15 and TRBJ1-1, with 7 bases matching TRBD1. Germline CDR1 LNHNV, CDR2 YYDKDF (reference sequence). This CDR3 is 15 amino acids long. With V trimmed by 5 bases and J by 5 bases, 11 bases remained unmatched. CDR3 sequence: CATSETTGLGTEAFF. The CDR3 DNA follows: TGTGCCACCAGCGAAACGACAGGGTTGGGGACTGAAGCTTTCTTT. Looking up the rest from reference TRBV15 and TRBJ1-1 gives the full variable domain: DAMVIQNPRYQVTQFGKPVTLSCSQTLNHNVMYWYQQKSSQAPKLLFHYYDKDFNNEADTPDNFQSRRPNTSFCFLDIRSPGLGDTAMYLCATSETTGLGTEAFFGQGTRLTVV.

About this clonotype: One end of the junction does not line up with germline, which may come from a read error. The gene calls are TRBV11-2 and TRBJ2-5, with a tentative D call TRBD1 (6 bases). Germline loops: CDR1 SGHAT, CDR2 FQNNGV. This CDR3 is 15 amino acids long. CDR3 region: CASNLQQGKQETQYF. DNA of the CDR3: TGTGCCAGCAACTTACAACAGGGAAAACAAGAGACCCAGTACTTC.

The chain links TRBV20-1 to TRBJ2-1; no firm D call. CDR1 and CDR2 (germline): DFQATT, SNEGSKA (reference sequence). The CDR3 spans 11 residues. The V gene lost 0 bases and the J gene lost 10 bases, with 7 bases spanning the gap. This CDR3 reads CSARDLREQFF. CDR3 sequence (DNA): TGCAGTGCTAGAGATCTGCGGGAGCAGTTCTTC.

The chain couples TRBV4-2 to TRBJ2-5, with 8 positions matching TRBD2. The CDR3 totals 16 residues. The germline V gene encodes CDR1 LGHNA and CDR2 YNFKEQ. The J segment lost 3 bases and the V segment lost 0 bases, leaving 6 bases of the junction unmatched. The CDR3 coding sequence is TGTGCCAGCAGCCAAGACGCGGGGGGACCCAAAGAGACCCAGTACTTC. This translates into CASSQDAGGPKETQYF.

This clonotype was counted between two and nine times. This chain uses TRBV29-1 with TRBJ1-2, with D hard to call. This CDR3 region has 13 residues. V was trimmed by 6 bases and J by 4 bases, leaving 15 bases between them. Per germline, CDR1 SQVTM and CDR2 ANQGSEA. The CDR3 reads CSVSPLGGYGYTF. The CDR3 coding sequence is TGCAGCGTCTCCCCACTGGGAGGCTATGGCTACACCTTC. Looking up the rest from reference TRBV29-1 and TRBJ1-2 gives the full variable domain: SAVISQKPSRDICQRGTSLTIQCQVDSQVTMMFWYRQQPGQSLTLIATANQGSEATYESGFVIDKFPISRPNLTFSTLTVSNMSPEDSSIYLCSVSPLGGYGYTFGSGTRLTVV.

This chain connects TRBV7-2 to TRBJ2-1; D may match TRBD1 or TRBD2 (5 bases each). In germline, CDR1 is SGHTA, CDR2 FQGNSA. Trimming shortened V by 2 bases and J by 2 bases, and 13 bases separated the two germline ends. The CDR3 totals 16 residues. CDR3 DNA sequence: TGTGCCAGCAGCTTACCGGGGCAGGGCCCCTACAATGAGCAGTTCTTC. It encodes CASSLPGQGPYNEQFF.

The CDR3 coding sequence is TGTGCCAGCACCGTTCGGGGGGGGTACGAGCAGTACTTC. It is translated as CASTVRGGYEQYF. This chain joins TRBV12-3 or TRBV12-4 and TRBJ2-7, with TRBD2 matching 8 bases. CDR3 length: 13 residues. V lost 7 bases to trimming and J lost 4 bases; unmatched junction nucleotides: 6.

As regards this clonotype: Compared with germline, one end of the junction differs, possibly owing to a read error. The rearrangement joins TRBV7-7 to TRBJ2-1, with no clear D. From germline, CDR1 is SSHAT and CDR2 FNYEAQ (reference sequence). The CDR3 is 13 amino acids. The CDR3 DNA sequence: TGTGCTAGCAGCCCATCCACCTACAATGAGCAGTTCTTC. Amino acids: CASSPSTYNEQFF.